The 25 T cell receptor beta chains presented below share a single source sample, sequenced in a study of technical replicates of blood from a handful of donors. Profiling relied on immunoSEQ multiplex PCR, and the TCRdb table lists in-frame clones only, not all of them. The sample lists roughly 79,000 clones; 90% to 95% were seen once. The source material was T cells isolated from PBMCs. The receptor set was obtained from a human donor in good health.

The chain is built from TRBV5-1 and TRBJ2-5; 9 positions agree with TRBD1. Per the germline V gene, CDR1 is SGHRS and CDR2 is YFSETQ. The CDR3 is 13 amino acids. V shed 4 bases, J shed 3 bases, and the junction held 1 base outside the gene matches. CDR3 amino acids: CASSRTGEETQYF. CDR3 DNA: TGCGCCAGCAGCCGGACAGGGGAAGAGACCCAGTACTTC.

This chain joins TRBV9 and TRBJ1-5; 8 bases line up with TRBD1. V was pared by 3 bases and J by 5 bases, with 7 bases of the junction left unmatched. This CDR3 is 15 amino acids long. The V gene's germline CDR1 is SGDLS and CDR2 YYNGEE. CDR3 in DNA: TGTGCCAGCAGCGCAAGTGGACAGGGCTATCAGCCCCAGCATTTT. Translation: CASSASGQGYQPQHF. The variable domain in full, with the rest retrieved from reference TRBV9 and TRBJ1-5, is DSGVTQTPKHLITATGQRVTLRCSPRSGDLSVYWYQQSLDQGLQFLIQYYNGEERAKGNILERFSAQQFPDLHSELNLSSLELGDSALYFCASSASGQGYQPQHFGDGTRLSIL.

The V and J genes are TRBV11-2 and TRBJ2-1; no reliable D call. The V end was cut by 2 bases, the J end by 8 bases, with 13 bases between. In germline, CDR1 is SGHAT, CDR2 FQNNGV. The CDR3 covers 14 residues. The DNA for the CDR3 is TGTGCCAGCAGCTTATTCGTTAAAACTTATGAGCAGTTCTTC. Protein sequence: CASSLFVKTYEQFF.

The rearrangement uses TRBV30 and TRBJ2-7; TRBD2 matches at 7 bases. This CDR3 is 12 amino acids long. After removal of 8 bases from V and 4 bases from J, the junction contained 8 bases not matched to a gene. Germline V gene sequence: CDR1 GTSNPN, CDR2 SVGIG (reference sequence). DNA of the CDR3: TGTGCCGGAGGACTAGTCTCTTACGAGCAGTACTTC. Residues: CAGGLVSYEQYF.

This clone was counted only a few times. This chain joins TRBV6-5 and TRBJ1-1, with TRBD1 matching over 9 bases. Germline CDR1 reads MNHEY; CDR2 reads SVGAGI. Germline trimming cut 6 bases from V and 7 bases from J; bases unmatched to any gene: 6. The length of the CDR3 is 13 residues. The chain's CDR3 is CASRRGQGHEAFF. The CDR3, as DNA: TGTGCCAGCAGACGGGGACAGGGACATGAAGCTTTCTTT.

The chain couples TRBV27 to TRBJ2-5, with 8 bases lining up with TRBD1. CDR3 size: 14 residues. Germline V gene sequence: CDR1 MNHEY, CDR2 SMNVEV (reference sequence). The V segment lost 4 bases and the J segment 5 bases; nucleotides outside the gene matches: 6. Written as DNA, the CDR3 is TGTGCCAGCAGTTCCGGACAGGGCGGGGAGACCCAGTACTTC. Its translation: CASSSGQGGETQYF.

The chain employs TRBV19 and TRBJ2-5; 9 bases agree with TRBD2. CDR3 size: 14 residues. CDR1 is LNHDA and CDR2 is SQIVND in the germline V gene (reference sequence). V shed 6 bases, J shed 5 bases, and the junction held 7 bases outside the gene matches. The CDR3 region is CASRRAGGGETQYF. The CDR3 DNA follows: TGTGCCAGTAGACGGGCGGGAGGGGGGGAGACCCAGTACTTC. The whole variable domain, remainder taken from reference TRBV19 and TRBJ2-5, is DGGITQSPKYLFRKEGQNVTLSCEQNLNHDAMYWYRQDPGQGLRLIYYSQIVNDFQKGDIAEGYSVSREKKESFPLTVTSAQKNPTAFYLCASRRAGGGETQYFGPGTRLLVL.

The J gene is TRBJ2-3, the V gene TRBV19; TRBD1 aligns across 10 bases. This CDR3 is built from 14 residues. Germline CDR1 LNHDA, CDR2 SQIVND (reference sequence). Trimming at V came to 6 bases and at J to 4 bases, leaving 4 bases not matched to a gene. CDR3 sequence (DNA): TGTGCCAGTAGCCCCGACAGGGGGCCAGATACGCAGTATTTT. Translating it yields CASSPDRGPDTQYF.

This chain uses TRBV11-2 with TRBJ2-1; 9 bases map to TRBD2. Germline values: CDR1 SGHAT, CDR2 FQNNGV. The CDR3 has 16 residues. V shed 5 bases and J 10 bases; nucleotides not matched to a gene: 15. This chain's CDR3 is CASSATLAGNKDEQFF. Written as DNA, the CDR3 is TGTGCCAGCAGCGCAACGCTAGCGGGGAACAAAGACGAGCAGTTCTTC.

This chain links TRBV6-4 with TRBJ1-1; D may be TRBD1 (5 bases). This CDR3 comprises 14 residues. The V gene's germline CDR1 is MRHNA and CDR2 SNTAGT. V lost 10 bases to trimming and J lost 2 bases, with 17 bases between them. The CDR3 is CAIISSGANTEAFF. The CDR3 region has the DNA TGTGCCATCATATCGAGCGGGGCTAACACTGAAGCTTTCTTT.

This rearrangement joins TRBV5-1 to TRBJ2-7; 8 bases agree with TRBD1. V lost 4 bases to trimming and J lost 7 bases; unmatched junction nucleotides: 13. Germline V gene lookup returns CDR1 SGHRS and CDR2 YFSETQ. The CDR3 length is 15 residues. Here the CDR3 reads CASSHYRGVGAEQYF. The CDR3 DNA reads TGCGCCAGCAGCCACTACAGGGGGGTGGGGGCGGAGCAGTACTTC.

The chain recombines TRBV7-3 with TRBJ2-6, with 10 bases fitting TRBD1. Losses at the gene ends were 6 bases for V and 4 bases for J; bases not matched to a gene: 9. The CDR3 runs to 17 residues. The germline gives CDR1 SGHTA, CDR2 FQGTGA. CDR3 residues: CASRGQGFWEGANVLTF. In DNA, the CDR3 is TGTGCCAGCAGGGGACAGGGGTTCTGGGAAGGGGCCAACGTCCTGACTTTC.

This chain connects TRBV27 to TRBJ2-7; D perhaps matches TRBD2 (6 bases). Germline-derived CDR1 and CDR2 are MNHEY and SMNVEV (reference sequence). This CDR3 region has 14 residues. V lost 4 bases and J 0 bases, leaving 10 bases between the germline ends. For the CDR3, the DNA is TGTGCCAGCAGTTATCGAGCGGGCTCCTACGAGCAGTACTTC. It yields the protein CASSYRAGSYEQYF.

V and J are TRBV27 and TRBJ2-5; TRBD2 might be the D (6 bases). Germline V CDR1 and CDR2: MNHEY, SMNVEV (reference sequence). Trimming removed 4 bases from V and 5 bases from J, with 17 bases in between. This CDR3 spans 15 amino acids. This CDR3 reads CASSSGVQLGETQYF. The DNA of the CDR3 is TGTGCCAGCAGTTCGGGAGTACAGCTCGGGGAGACCCAGTACTTC.

The rearrangement links TRBV28 to TRBJ2-1, with 8 positions matching TRBD2. Looked up from germline, CDR1 is MDHEN and CDR2 is SYDVKM. The CDR3 has 19 amino acids. Trimming took 6 bases from V and 7 from J; bases not matched to a gene: 23. CDR3 DNA sequence: TGTGCCAGCAGCCCCCGGCAGGGTAATAGCGGGATGTCACGGAATGAGCAGTTCTTC. Protein sequence: CASSPRQGNSGMSRNEQFF.

The chain recombines TRBV9 with TRBJ2-3, with TRBD2 matching 13 bases. The length of the CDR3 is 18 residues. Germline CDR1 is SGDLS and CDR2 is YYNGEE. Unmatched junction bases numbered 7, after V lost 0 bases and J lost 3 bases. CDR3 region: CASSVVGTSGNITDTQYF. CDR3 bases: TGTGCCAGCAGCGTAGTGGGGACTAGCGGGAATATTACAGATACGCAGTATTTT.

The gene calls are TRBV30 and TRBJ1-5; D might be TRBD1 (6 bases). V was cut by 7 bases and J by 7 bases, with 14 bases left in between. In germline, CDR1 is GTSNPN, CDR2 SVGIG (reference sequence). The CDR3 loop spans 12 amino acids. CDR3 nucleotide sequence: TGTGCCTCTGGACAGCGCGGGCAGCCCCAGCATTTT. Protein sequence: CASGQRGQPQHF.

V and J are TRBV11-2 and TRBJ2-3; D is possibly TRBD1 (5 bases). This CDR3 comprises 14 residues. The V gene lost 6 bases and the J gene lost 4 bases, with 14 bases spanning the gap. The germline V gene encodes CDR1 SGHAT and CDR2 FQNNGV. In DNA form, the CDR3 reads TGTGCCAGCAGGAGAGATAGGGGCTCAGATACGCAGTATTTT. It codes for CASRRDRGSDTQYF.

This chain connects TRBV10-3 to TRBJ2-2, with TRBD2 matching 8 bases. Germline values: CDR1 ENHRY, CDR2 SYGVKD. Trimming at V came to 10 bases and at J to 1 base, leaving 8 bases not matched to a gene. This CDR3 is 15 amino acids long. CDR3 nucleotide sequence: TGTGCCACCCAAGCGGGAGTAGGGAACACCGGGGAGCTGTTTTTT. It specifies CATQAGVGNTGELFF.

The gene calls are TRBV4-2 and TRBJ1-1; perhaps TRBD1 as D (5 bases). With 0 bases removed from V and 4 bases from J, the gap between germline ends came to 12 bases. CDR1 is LGHNA and CDR2 is YNFKEQ in the germline V gene. The CDR3 has 15 amino acids. The CDR3 region is CASSQELGRSTEAFF. CDR3 DNA: TGTGCCAGCAGCCAAGAATTGGGGCGTAGCACTGAAGCTTTCTTT.

The genes are TRBV5-4 and TRBJ2-5, with 7 bases aligning to TRBD1. This CDR3 has 15 residues. Germline V gives CDR1 SGHNT, CDR2 YYREEE (reference sequence). The trim removed 3 bases at V and 5 bases at J, leaving 10 bases unmatched. The CDR3 coding sequence is TGTGCCAGCAGCTCCCTGGACAGGAGCTGGGAGACCCAGTACTTC. It is translated as CASSSLDRSWETQYF.

This clone was observed once. The CDR3 region has the DNA TGTGCCAGCAGCTTAGGGTACGGGAGGGCAGATGAGCAGTTCTTC. Amino acid sequence: CASSLGYGRADEQFF. The gene calls are TRBV11-2 and TRBJ2-1, with TRBD2 matching 8 bases. The CDR3 spans 15 residues. Germline CDR1 reads SGHAT; CDR2 reads FQNNGV. Losses at the gene ends were 1 base for V and 8 bases for J; bases not matched to a gene: 7.

Here the CDR3 reads CASSKRTEARGEQYF. In DNA form, the CDR3 reads TGTGCCAGTAGTAAACGGACGGAGGCCCGGGGGGAGCAGTACTTC. V and J are TRBV19 and TRBJ2-7; possibly TRBD2 for D (6 bases). Germline loops: CDR1 LNHDA, CDR2 SQIVND (reference sequence). Trimming cost V 4 bases and J 7 bases, with 20 bases left between them. The CDR3 covers 15 residues. Filled out from reference TRBV19 and TRBJ2-7, the complete variable domain reads DGGITQSPKYLFRKEGQNVTLSCEQNLNHDAMYWYRQDPGQGLRLIYYSQIVNDFQKGDIAEGYSVSREKKESFPLTVTSAQKNPTAFYLCASSKRTEARGEQYFGPGTRLTVT.

This chain joins TRBV15 and TRBJ2-7; TRBD2 matches 7 bases. The CDR3 length is 14 residues. J lost 6 bases, V lost 2 bases, and 7 bases had no gene match. CDR1 and CDR2 (germline): LNHNV, YYDKDF (reference sequence). The chain's CDR3 is CATSRSGLQLEQYF. The CDR3 coding sequence is TGTGCCACCAGCAGATCGGGACTACAGCTCGAGCAGTACTTC.

The rearrangement joins TRBV2 to TRBJ1-5; 8 bases are shared with TRBD1. Germline V gives CDR1 SNHLY, CDR2 FYNNEI. J was trimmed by 6 bases and V by 4 bases; bases with no gene match: 8. The CDR3 covers 15 residues. The CDR3 here is CASSADRGRSQPQHF. The CDR3 nucleotides are TGTGCCAGCAGTGCTGACAGGGGCAGAAGTCAGCCCCAGCATTTT.